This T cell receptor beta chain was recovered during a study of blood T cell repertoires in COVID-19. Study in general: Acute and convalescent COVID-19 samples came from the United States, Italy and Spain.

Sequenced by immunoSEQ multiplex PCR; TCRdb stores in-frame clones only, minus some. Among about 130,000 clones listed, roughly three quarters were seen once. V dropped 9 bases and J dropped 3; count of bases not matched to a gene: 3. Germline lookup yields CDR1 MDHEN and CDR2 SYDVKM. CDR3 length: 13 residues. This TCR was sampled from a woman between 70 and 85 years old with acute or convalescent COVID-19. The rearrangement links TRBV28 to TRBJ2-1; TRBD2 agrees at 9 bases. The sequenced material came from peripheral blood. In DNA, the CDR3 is TGTGCCAGTAGCGGGAGTTACTACAATGAGCAGTTCTTC. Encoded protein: CASSGSYYNEQFF.